Listed below are T cell receptor beta chains from one sample, sequenced in a study of blood T cells in healthy people across ages. MiXCR, run by TCRdb on the 5' RACE reads, gives a single entry per CDR3 protein. Of roughly 1,500,000 distinct CDR3 sequences in the sample, approximately 38% are singletons; the top ten hold 7.9%. Sequenced: blood. The receptor source for this set is a young woman in good health. Both conserved end residues are part of each CDR3. Each record gives: clone size, CDR3 length, D gene, J gene, V gene, CDR3 DNA, CDR3 protein. A D gene is named only where the DNA matches it firmly. Rows give clone size only sometimes, using once, few, many, or a class for an expanded clone.

.,18,TRBD2,TRBJ2-3,TRBV7-3,TGTGCCAGCAGCTCCCCGGGGGGGCAGCGCCGTAGCACAGATACGCAGTATTTT,CASSSPGGQRRSTDTQYF
many,15,TRBD2,TRBJ2-3,TRBV29-1,TGCAGCAATGTTGGAGCGGGGGCTCACACAGATACGCAGTATTTT,CSNVGAGAHTDTQYF
few,15,TRBD1,TRBJ1-2,TRBV29-1,TGCAGCGTCACCCGGGCAGGGGGCAATAAAGATGGCTACACCTTC,CSVTRAGGNKDGYTF
.,12,.,TRBJ2-4,TRBV12-3/TRBV12-4,TGTGCCAGCAGAGGGGAAACCTACGGGCAGTACTTC,CASRGETYGQYF
.,12,.,TRBJ2-3,TRBV7-2,TGTGCCGGTGGCGGGGGCACAGATACGCAGTATTTT,CAGGGGTDTQYF
.,15,.,TRBJ2-1,TRBV27,TGTGCCAGCAGTTTAACGACCGCCGGGGGCAATGAGCAGTTCTTC,CASSLTTAGGNEQFF
.,16,.,TRBJ1-2,TRBV3-1,TGTGCCAGCAGCCAAGATCGGGGCCGCTGGGTGAATGGCTACACCTTC,CASSQDRGRWVNGYTF
.,18,TRBD2,TRBJ2-1,TRBV5-5,TGTGCCAGCAGCTTGGCGCGGCTAGCGGAGAGCGGGATGTATGAGCAGTTCTTC,CASSLARLAESGMYEQFF
.,14,TRBD2,TRBJ2-7,TRBV20-1,TGCAGTGCTAGAGTTTGGCGGGAGTCCCTCGAGCAGTACTTC,CSARVWRESLEQYF
.,16,.,TRBJ1-6,TRBV27,TGTGCCAGCAGTTTAAGGGGCGCTCAGAATGATTCACCCCTCCACTTT,CASSLRGAQNDSPLHF
few,15,.,TRBJ1-1,TRBV6-5,TGTGCCAGCAGTTATGGGGCAGGTATGAACACTGAAGCTTTCTTT,CASSYGAGMNTEAFF
.,15,.,TRBJ2-7,TRBV6-5,TGTGCCAGCCACAAGTCCGGGACCGCGGGCTGCGAGCAGTACTTC,CASHKSGTAGCEQYF
.,14,.,TRBJ2-7,TRBV12-3/TRBV12-4,TGTGCCAGCGCTATCGACATCTCCTACAATGAGCAGTACTTC,CASAIDISYNEQYF
few,14,TRBD1,TRBJ1-2,TRBV5-1,TGCGCCAGCAGCGAACAGGGGAGTTACTATGGCTACACCTTC,CASSEQGSYYGYTF
.,17,TRBD1,TRBJ1-5,TRBV28,TGTGCCAGCAGAATACCAGGGACAGGGGGCTTCAATCAGCCCCAGCATTTT,CASRIPGTGGFNQPQHF
few,14,.,TRBJ2-3,TRBV9,TGTGCCAGCAGCGTGACTAGATCCAAAGATACGCAGTATTTT,CASSVTRSKDTQYF
once,15,.,TRBJ2-1,TRBV21-1,TGTGCCAGCAGCAATTTAGCGGGAGGATTGTATGAGCAGTTCTTC,CASSNLAGGLYEQFF
.,16,TRBD1,TRBJ2-5,TRBV20-1,TGCAGTGCTAGAGCGGGGACAGGCGTTCATAGAGAGGCCCAGTACTTC,CSARAGTGVHREAQYF
.,20,TRBD2,TRBJ2-1,TRBV7-2,TGTGCCAGCAGCGCCCCCCCGGGACTAGCGGGAGACACCTCCTACAATGAGCAGTTCTTC,CASSAPPGLAGDTSYNEQFF
few,16,.,TRBJ2-1,TRBV7-7,TGTGCCAGCAGCTTAGCGTCTAGCCGCCCCTACAATGAGCAGTTCTTC,CASSLASSRPYNEQFF
.,14,.,TRBJ2-7,TRBV6-2/TRBV6-3,TGTGCCAGCAGTGTAGGCGACTTTACCTACGAGCAGTACTTC,CASSVGDFTYEQYF
once,16,TRBD1,TRBJ2-3,TRBV7-9,TGTGCCAGCAGCTCCCGACAGGGGTGGGGCACAGATACGCAGTATTTT,CASSSRQGWGTDTQYF
few,15,TRBD1,TRBJ2-7,TRBV28,TGTGCCAGCAGGGCGTTTTGGGACAGCGAGTACGAGCAGTACTTC,CASRAFWDSEYEQYF
.,17,.,TRBJ2-1,TRBV7-3,TGTGCCAGCAGGCAAATGTTGGCGGGGGCCAGAAACAATGAGCAGTTCTTC,CASRQMLAGARNNEQFF
.,15,.,TRBJ2-3,TRBV20-1,TGCAGTGCTAGCCTAGCTGCAAACCCCACAGATACGCAGTATTTT,CSASLAANPTDTQYF
.,12,.,TRBJ1-1,TRBV20-1,TGCAGTGCTCTCGGGACAACTGCTGAAGCTTTCTTT,CSALGTTAEAFF
once,12,TRBD1,TRBJ1-1,TRBV2,TGTGCCAGCGGAAGACAGGGGAGTGAAGCTTTCTTT,CASGRQGSEAFF
few,17,.,TRBJ2-1,TRBV6-2/TRBV6-3,TGTGCCAGCAGTTACTCGGCTAGCAGGGGGGTTTACAATGAGCAGTTCTTC,CASSYSASRGVYNEQFF
.,16,TRBD1,TRBJ1-2,TRBV6-6,TGTGCCAGCAGTTATCCCGGGACAGGACCTAACTATGGCTACACCTTC,CASSYPGTGPNYGYTF
.,16,TRBD2,TRBJ2-3,TRBV4-2,TGTGCCAGCAGCTTCGCCCCGGGGGGGGGCACAGATACGCAGTATTTT,CASSFAPGGGTDTQYF
once,14,.,TRBJ2-1,TRBV9,TGTGCCAGCAGCCCGGGGGGACAGTTGAATGAGCAGTTCTTC,CASSPGGQLNEQFF
.,15,.,TRBJ2-3,TRBV2,TGTGCCAGCAGTGAAGACAGATGGGGGACAGATACGCAGTATTTT,CASSEDRWGTDTQYF
.,11,.,TRBJ2-1,TRBV12-3/TRBV12-4,TGTGCCAGCAGTGCCCCCCACGAGCAGTTCTTC,CASSAPHEQFF